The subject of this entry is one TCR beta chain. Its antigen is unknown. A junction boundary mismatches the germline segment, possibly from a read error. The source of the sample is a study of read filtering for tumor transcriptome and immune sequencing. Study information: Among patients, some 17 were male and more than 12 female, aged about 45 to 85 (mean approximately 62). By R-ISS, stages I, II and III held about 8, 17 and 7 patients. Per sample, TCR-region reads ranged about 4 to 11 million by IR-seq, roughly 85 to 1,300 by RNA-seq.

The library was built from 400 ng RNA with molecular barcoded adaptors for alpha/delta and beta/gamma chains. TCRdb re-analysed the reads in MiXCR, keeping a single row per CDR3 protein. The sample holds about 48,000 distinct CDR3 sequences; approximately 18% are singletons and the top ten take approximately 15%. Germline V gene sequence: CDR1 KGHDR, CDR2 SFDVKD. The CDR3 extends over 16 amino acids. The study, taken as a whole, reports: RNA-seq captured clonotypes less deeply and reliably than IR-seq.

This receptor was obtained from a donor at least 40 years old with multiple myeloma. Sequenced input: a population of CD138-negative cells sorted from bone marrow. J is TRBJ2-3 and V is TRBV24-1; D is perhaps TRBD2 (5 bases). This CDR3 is CAASDFFERSTDAQYF. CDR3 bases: TGTGCCGCCAGTGATTTTTTTGAGCGGAGCACAGATGCGCAGTATTTT.